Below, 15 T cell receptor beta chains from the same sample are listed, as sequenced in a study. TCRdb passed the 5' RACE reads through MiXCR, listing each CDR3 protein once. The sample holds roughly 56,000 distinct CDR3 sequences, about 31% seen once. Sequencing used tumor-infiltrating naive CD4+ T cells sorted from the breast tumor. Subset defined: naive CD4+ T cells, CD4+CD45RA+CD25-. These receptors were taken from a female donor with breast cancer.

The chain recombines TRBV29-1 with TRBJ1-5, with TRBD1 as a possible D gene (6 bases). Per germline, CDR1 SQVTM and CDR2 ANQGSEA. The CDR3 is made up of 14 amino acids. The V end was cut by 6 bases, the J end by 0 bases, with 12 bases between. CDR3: CSVSGQFSNQPQHF. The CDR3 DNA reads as TGCAGCGTCTCCGGACAGTTTAGCAATCAGCCCCAGCATTTT.

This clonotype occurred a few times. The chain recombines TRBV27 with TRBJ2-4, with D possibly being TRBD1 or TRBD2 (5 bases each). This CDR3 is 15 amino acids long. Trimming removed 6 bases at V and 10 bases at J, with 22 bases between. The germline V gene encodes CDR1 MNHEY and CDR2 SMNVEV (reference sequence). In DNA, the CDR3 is TGTGCCAGCAGCCGGTGGGGCAGCCAGGGACCGATTCAGTACTTC. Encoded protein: CASSRWGSQGPIQYF.

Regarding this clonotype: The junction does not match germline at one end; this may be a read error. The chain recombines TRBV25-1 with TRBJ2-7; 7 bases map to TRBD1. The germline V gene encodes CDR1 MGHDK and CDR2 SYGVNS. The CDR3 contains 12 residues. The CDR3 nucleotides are TGTGCCAGTCGGGACAGAACCTACGAGCAGAACTTC. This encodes CASRDRTYEQNF.

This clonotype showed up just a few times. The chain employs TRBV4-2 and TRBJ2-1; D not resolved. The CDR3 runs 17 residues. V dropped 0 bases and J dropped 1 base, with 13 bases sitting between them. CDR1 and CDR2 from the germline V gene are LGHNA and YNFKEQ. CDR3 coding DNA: TGTGCCAGCAGCCAAGAGGCTCTGGTTTTTTCCTACAATGAGCAGTTCTTC. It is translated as CASSQEALVFSYNEQFF.

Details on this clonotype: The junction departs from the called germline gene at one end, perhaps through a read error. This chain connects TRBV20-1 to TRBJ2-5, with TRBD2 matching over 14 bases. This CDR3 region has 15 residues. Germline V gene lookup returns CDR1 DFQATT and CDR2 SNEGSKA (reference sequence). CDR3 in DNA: TGCGGTGCCCACCGGACTAGCGGGAGGCAAGAGACCCAGTACTTC. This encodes CGAHRTSGRQETQYF.

The CDR3 nucleotides read TGCGCCAGCAGCCGCGAGCCGGGGGATAATGAAAAACTGTTTTTT. Its translation is CASSREPGDNEKLFF. The chain couples TRBV5-1 to TRBJ1-4; possible D gene TRBD1, 5 bases. This CDR3 has 15 amino acids. V was trimmed by 4 bases and J by 4 bases, leaving 14 bases between them. CDR1 and CDR2 (germline): SGHRS, YFSETQ.

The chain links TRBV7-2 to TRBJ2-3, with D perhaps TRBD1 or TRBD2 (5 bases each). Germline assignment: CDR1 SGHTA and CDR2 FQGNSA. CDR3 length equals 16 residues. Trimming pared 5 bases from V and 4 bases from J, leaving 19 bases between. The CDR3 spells CASSPKGSGLADTQYF. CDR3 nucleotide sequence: TGTGCCAGCAGCCCAAAGGGGAGTGGGCTTGCAGATACGCAGTATTTT.

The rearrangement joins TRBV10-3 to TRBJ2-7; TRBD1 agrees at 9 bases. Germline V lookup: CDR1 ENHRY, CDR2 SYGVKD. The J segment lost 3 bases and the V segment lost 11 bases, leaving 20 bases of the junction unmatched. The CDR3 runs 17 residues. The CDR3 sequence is CAVGLSWTGAKIYEQYF. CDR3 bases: TGTGCCGTCGGCCTAAGCTGGACAGGGGCGAAAATCTACGAGCAGTACTTC.

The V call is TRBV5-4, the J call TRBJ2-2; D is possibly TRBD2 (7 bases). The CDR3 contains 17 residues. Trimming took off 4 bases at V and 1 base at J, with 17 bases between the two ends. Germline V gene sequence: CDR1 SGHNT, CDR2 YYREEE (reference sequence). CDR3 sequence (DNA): TGTGCCAGCAGCCCTATGAGGGGGGGTCTGAACACCGGGGAGCTGTTTTTT. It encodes CASSPMRGGLNTGELFF.

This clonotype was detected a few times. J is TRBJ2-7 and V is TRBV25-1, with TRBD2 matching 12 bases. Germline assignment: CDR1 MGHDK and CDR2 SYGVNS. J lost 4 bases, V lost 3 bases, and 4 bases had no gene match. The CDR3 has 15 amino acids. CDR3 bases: TGTGCCAGCAGTGAGAGACTAGCGGGAGATTACGAGCAGTACTTC. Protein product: CASSERLAGDYEQYF.

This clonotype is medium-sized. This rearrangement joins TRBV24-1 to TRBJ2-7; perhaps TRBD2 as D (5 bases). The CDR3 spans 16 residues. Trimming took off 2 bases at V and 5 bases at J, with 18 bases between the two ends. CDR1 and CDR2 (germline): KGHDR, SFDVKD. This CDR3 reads CATSDSQTGNDHEQYF. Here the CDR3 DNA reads TGTGCCACCAGTGATTCCCAGACCGGGAACGACCACGAGCAGTACTTC.

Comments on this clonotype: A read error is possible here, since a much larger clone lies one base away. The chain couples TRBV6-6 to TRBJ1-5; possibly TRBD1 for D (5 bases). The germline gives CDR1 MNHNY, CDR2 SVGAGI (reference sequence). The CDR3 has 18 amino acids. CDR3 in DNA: TGTGCCAGCGGTTACCCGCGGGGCCAGTCCCATAGCAATCAGCCCCAGCATTTT. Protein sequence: CASGYPRGQSHSNQPQHF.

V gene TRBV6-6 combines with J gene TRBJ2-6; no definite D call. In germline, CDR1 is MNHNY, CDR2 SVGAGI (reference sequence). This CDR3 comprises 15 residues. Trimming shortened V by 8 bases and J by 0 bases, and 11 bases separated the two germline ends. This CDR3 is CASLYTSSGANVLTF. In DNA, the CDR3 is TGTGCCAGCCTTTACACGTCCTCTGGGGCCAACGTCCTGACTTTC.

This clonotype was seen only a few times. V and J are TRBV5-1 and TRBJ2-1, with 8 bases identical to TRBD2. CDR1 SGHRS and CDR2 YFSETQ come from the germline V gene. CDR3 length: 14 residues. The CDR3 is CASQAGAKYNEQFF. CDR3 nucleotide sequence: TGCGCAAGCCAAGCGGGGGCCAAATACAATGAGCAGTTCTTC.

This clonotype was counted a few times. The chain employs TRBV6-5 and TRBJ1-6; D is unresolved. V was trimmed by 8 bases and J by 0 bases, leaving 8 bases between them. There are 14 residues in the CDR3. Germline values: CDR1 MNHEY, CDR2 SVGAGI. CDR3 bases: TGTGCCAGCTCCTCCAGCTCCTATAATTCACCCCTCCACTTT. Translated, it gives CASSSSSYNSPLHF.